These 25 T cell receptor beta chains came from one sample sequenced in a study of shared clonotypes between healthy human individuals. Assay used: immunoSEQ multiplex PCR; TCRdb lists only in-frame clones, some missing. Of some 900,000 clones listed, around three quarters are singletons. Sequencing was done on a sample of memory CD4+ T cells sorted from blood. Documented subset: CD45RA-negative fraction. The receptors here all came from a man between 18 and 35 years old in good health.

J is TRBJ1-4 and V is TRBV6-6; 8 positions match TRBD1. Germline CDR1 MNHNY, CDR2 SVGAGI (reference sequence). This CDR3 is built from 15 residues. J gave up 8 bases and V 8 bases, and 13 bases lay outside the gene matches. CDR3 in amino acids: CASATASRDREKLFF. CDR3 nucleotides: TGTGCCAGCGCGACCGCTTCTCGGGACAGGGAAAAACTGTTTTTT.

This clone has just a few counts. CDR3 sequence: CATRGWDSPLHF. CDR3 DNA: TGTGCCACCAGGGGGTGGGATTCACCCCTCCACTTT. The chain uses TRBV6-6 and TRBJ1-6, with 7 bases identical to TRBD1. The germline gives CDR1 MNHNY, CDR2 SVGAGI (reference sequence). The CDR3 length is 12 residues. V shed 10 bases, J shed 8 bases, and the junction held 5 bases outside the gene matches.

V gene TRBV28 combines with J gene TRBJ2-2, with D perhaps assigned TRBD1 or TRBD2 (6 bases each). V dropped 5 bases and J dropped 6 bases, with 22 bases sitting between them. CDR1 is MDHEN, CDR2 SYDVKM, per germline. CDR3 length: 17 amino acids. Written as DNA, the CDR3 is TGTGCCAGCAGTCAGGGGCGGAGGGTAACACAAGCCGGGGAGCTGTTTTTT. It yields the protein CASSQGRRVTQAGELFF.

J is TRBJ2-7 and V is TRBV5-6, with D hard to call. The CDR3 runs 12 residues. Germline CDR1 SGHDT, CDR2 YYEEEE. The V gene lost 0 bases and the J gene lost 4 bases, with 5 bases spanning the gap. The CDR3 is CASSLGRYEQYF. CDR3 DNA sequence: TGTGCCAGCAGCTTGGGCCGGTACGAGCAGTACTTC.

With regard to this clone: Distinct nucleotide sequences in the sample also encode this CDR3. The chain carries TRBV20-1 and TRBJ2-1, with D possibly being TRBD1 (6 bases). The CDR3 runs to 11 residues. V was shortened by 6 bases and J by 3 bases, with 6 bases between the two germline ends. The germline CDR1 and CDR2 sequences are DFQATT and SNEGSKA (reference sequence). The CDR3 loop is CSARGYNEQFF. Written as DNA, the CDR3 is TGCAGTGCCAGGGGCTACAATGAGCAGTTCTTC.

Concerning this clone itself: The sample carries other DNA sequences with the same CDR3. The chain has TRBV5-1 and TRBJ1-1; a possible D gene is TRBD1 (5 bases). Looked up from germline, CDR1 is SGHRS and CDR2 is YFSETQ. Trimming pared 1 base from V and 0 bases from J, leaving 7 bases between. The CDR3 spans 14 residues. CDR3 sequence reads: CASSLSGMNTEAFF. The CDR3, as DNA: TGCGCCAGCAGCTTGTCAGGGATGAACACTGAAGCTTTCTTT.

The chain is built from TRBV29-1 and TRBJ1-2, with a tentative D call TRBD1 (6 bases). V was clipped by 6 bases and J by 0 bases, with 14 bases between them. CDR1 is SQVTM, CDR2 ANQGSEA, per germline. This CDR3 is built from 14 residues. The CDR3 spells CSVGRQETNYGYTF. In DNA, the CDR3 is TGCAGCGTCGGAAGACAGGAAACTAACTATGGCTACACCTTC.

The chain has TRBV2 and TRBJ2-1, with D uncertain. The CDR3 loop spans 15 amino acids. Germline lookup yields CDR1 SNHLY and CDR2 FYNNEI. V lost 2 bases and J lost 1, with 9 bases in between. CDR3 nucleotides: TGTGCCAGCAGTGAAAGACGGGCTTCCTACAATGAGCAGTTCTTC. It translates to CASSERRASYNEQFF.

This chain links TRBV5-1 with TRBJ2-3; 16 bases agree with TRBD2. V gave up 7 bases and J gave up 5 bases; unmatched junction bases: 7. The CDR3 sequence is 16 residues long. Germline values: CDR1 SGHRS, CDR2 YFSETQ. CDR3 DNA: TGCGCCAGCGGGGGACTAGCGGGAGGGTTTGAAGATACGCAGTATTTT. As protein: CASGGLAGGFEDTQYF.

Comment on this clone: This is likely an artifact of a read error, given a far larger clone one base away. The sample contains more than one DNA sequence encoding this CDR3. The rearrangement links TRBV7-2 to TRBJ1-4; 9 nucleotides match TRBD1. The V gene's germline CDR1 is SGHTA and CDR2 FQGNSA. The CDR3 has 14 residues. V lost 5 bases and J lost 7; bases outside the gene matches: 5. The CDR3 spells CASSPGQGGEKLFF. The CDR3 coding sequence is TGTGCCAGCAGCCCGGGACAGGGAGGTGAAAAACTGTTTTTT.

The chain couples TRBV6-5 to TRBJ1-3; D remains ambiguous. V gave up 0 bases and J gave up 7 bases, with 10 bases separating them. Germline CDR1 and CDR2: MNHEY and SVGAGI. The length of the CDR3 is 14 residues. The CDR3 reads CASSYSVSGNTIYF. CDR3 DNA sequence: TGTGCCAGCAGTTACTCTGTAAGCGGGAACACCATATATTTT.

This rearrangement joins TRBV10-1 to TRBJ2-3, with D perhaps matching TRBD2 (5 bases). The V gene lost 2 bases and the J gene lost 3 bases, with 12 bases spanning the gap. This CDR3 is 15 amino acids long. The germline V gene encodes CDR1 WNHNN and CDR2 SYGVQD (reference sequence). CDR3 in DNA: TGCGCCAGCAGTGAGGTTTATAGAGGGACAGATACGCAGTATTTT. Translating it yields CASSEVYRGTDTQYF.

The chain carries TRBV6-1 and TRBJ1-2, with 8 bases aligning to TRBD1. CDR1 MNHNS and CDR2 SASEGT come from the germline V gene. The CDR3 extends over 14 amino acids. The J segment lost 2 bases and the V segment lost 7 bases, leaving 6 bases of the junction unmatched. CDR3 nucleotides: TGTGCCAGCATTAGGACAGGGTTAAACTATGGCTACACCTTC. This gives the protein CASIRTGLNYGYTF.

The chain has TRBV30 and TRBJ1-5; 11 nucleotides agree with TRBD1. Germline V gene sequence: CDR1 GTSNPN, CDR2 SVGIG (reference sequence). V was pared by 3 bases and J by 7 bases, with 5 bases of the junction left unmatched. The CDR3 runs 14 residues. The CDR3 bases are TGTGCCTGGAGCGGACAGGGGGCATTCCAGCCCCAGCATTTT. Its translation: CAWSGQGAFQPQHF.

V usage is TRBV7-4 and J usage is TRBJ1-3; D remains ambiguous. The germline gives CDR1 SGHVT, CDR2 SQSDAQ. The CDR3 spans 15 residues. Between the trimmed V and J ends, which lost 1 base and 0 bases, there was a span of 7 bases. The CDR3 loop is CASSLEGGSGNTIYF. CDR3 sequence (DNA): TGTGCCAGCAGCTTAGAGGGTGGCTCTGGAAACACCATATATTTT. The complete variable domain, with remaining parts taken from reference TRBV7-4 and TRBJ1-3, reads GAGVSQSPRYKVAKRGRDVALRCDSISGHVTLYWYRQTLGQGSEVLTYSQSDAQRDKSGRPSGRFSAERPERSVSTLKIQRTEQGDSAVYLCASSLEGGSGNTIYFGEGSWLTVV.

V and J are TRBV6-5 and TRBJ1-1; D unresolved. This CDR3 spans 13 amino acids. Germline V gene data show CDR1 as MNHEY and CDR2 as SVGAGI. Trimming cost V 5 bases and J 4 bases, with 11 bases left between them. CDR3 sequence: CASSGLKGTEAFF. The CDR3 bases are TGTGCCAGCAGTGGACTTAAGGGCACTGAAGCTTTCTTT.

The rearrangement joins TRBV9 to TRBJ1-1; the match to TRBD1 covers 9 bases. Germline CDR1 and CDR2: SGDLS and YYNGEE. Germline trimming cut 4 bases from V and 6 bases from J; bases unmatched to any gene: 7. The CDR3 extends over 14 amino acids. CDR3: CASSPHRGRAEAFF. For the CDR3, the DNA is TGTGCCAGCAGCCCACACAGGGGGCGGGCTGAAGCTTTCTTT. Full variable domain (rest looked up from reference TRBV9 and TRBJ1-1): DSGVTQTPKHLITATGQRVTLRCSPRSGDLSVYWYQQSLDQGLQFLIQYYNGEERAKGNILERFSAQQFPDLHSELNLSSLELGDSALYFCASSPHRGRAEAFFGQGTRLTVV.

The chain's CDR3 is CASSQSLGNTGELFF. The CDR3 DNA sequence: TGTGCCAGCAGCCAGTCACTAGGGAACACCGGGGAGCTGTTTTTT. The chain employs TRBV7-8 and TRBJ2-2; possibly TRBD2 for D (5 bases). Per germline, CDR1 SGHVS and CDR2 FQNEAQ. This CDR3 spans 15 amino acids. Trimming left V 5 bases short and J 1 base short, with 11 bases between.

The V call is TRBV30, the J call TRBJ1-1, with D unresolved. Trimming left V 3 bases short and J 7 bases short, with 12 bases between. Germline assignment: CDR1 GTSNPN and CDR2 SVGIG (reference sequence). The length of the CDR3 is 12 residues. The CDR3 here is CAWSPPYGEAFF. The CDR3 region has the DNA TGTGCCTGGAGCCCCCCTTATGGTGAAGCTTTCTTT.

The J gene is TRBJ2-3, the V gene TRBV28, with D possibly matching TRBD1 (6 bases). The CDR3 runs to 14 residues. Germline V gene data show CDR1 as MDHEN and CDR2 as SYDVKM. The ends were cut back, 2 bases at V and 9 bases at J, with 15 bases in the middle. CDR3 region: CASSLVGGQGTQYF. CDR3 sequence (DNA): TGTGCCAGCAGTTTAGTAGGCGGGCAGGGGACGCAGTATTTT.

The gene calls are TRBV19 and TRBJ2-1, with D possibly being TRBD2 (6 bases). Germline V gives CDR1 LNHDA, CDR2 SQIVND (reference sequence). The V end was cut by 2 bases, the J end by 1 base, with 9 bases between. The length of the CDR3 is 15 residues. The CDR3 nucleotides read TGTGCCAGTAGTATACCTAGCGAGTCCTACAATGAGCAGTTCTTC. Translated, it gives CASSIPSESYNEQFF. Variable domain in full (rest from reference TRBV19 and TRBJ2-1): DGGITQSPKYLFRKEGQNVTLSCEQNLNHDAMYWYRQDPGQGLRLIYYSQIVNDFQKGDIAEGYSVSREKKESFPLTVTSAQKNPTAFYLCASSIPSESYNEQFFGPGTRLTVL.

The chain uses TRBV7-6 and TRBJ2-1; 12 nucleotides match TRBD1. Germline CDR1 is SGHVS and CDR2 is FNYEAQ. The CDR3 runs 17 residues. The V and J ends lost 1 base and 6 bases, in that order; junction bases with no gene match: 7. In nucleotides, the CDR3 is TGTGCCAGCAGCTTAGTCCCCGGGACAGGGGGCCCCAATGAGCAGTTCTTC. It yields the protein CASSLVPGTGGPNEQFF.

Details on this clone: The junction differs from germline at one of its ends, possibly a read error. The V call is TRBV2, the J call TRBJ2-7, with 9 bases aligning to TRBD1. Germline loops: CDR1 SNHLY, CDR2 FYNNEI. CDR3 length: 13 amino acids. The CDR3 DNA follows: TGTGCCAGCAGCGGGACAGGGTGGTACGGGCAGTACTTC. Its protein is CASSGTGWYGQYF.

As for this clone: Relative to the germline gene, one junction end is altered; a read error may explain this. This chain joins TRBV27 and TRBJ1-5, with 7 bases lining up with TRBD1. CDR1 MNHEY and CDR2 SMNVEV come from the germline V gene (reference sequence). There are 15 residues in the CDR3. The CDR3, as DNA: TGTGCCAGCAGGTTATCGGGACAGAGTAATCAGCCCCAGCATTTT. Translated: CASRLSGQSNQPQHF.

The chain joins TRBV5-1 to TRBJ1-2, with 9 bases that match TRBD1. Trimming took 0 bases from V and 4 from J; bases not matched to a gene: 4. CDR3 size: 15 residues. Germline V lookup: CDR1 SGHRS, CDR2 YFSETQ. The CDR3 here is CASSLDGQGFYGYTF. CDR3 coding DNA: TGCGCCAGCAGCTTGGATGGACAGGGGTTCTATGGCTACACCTTC.